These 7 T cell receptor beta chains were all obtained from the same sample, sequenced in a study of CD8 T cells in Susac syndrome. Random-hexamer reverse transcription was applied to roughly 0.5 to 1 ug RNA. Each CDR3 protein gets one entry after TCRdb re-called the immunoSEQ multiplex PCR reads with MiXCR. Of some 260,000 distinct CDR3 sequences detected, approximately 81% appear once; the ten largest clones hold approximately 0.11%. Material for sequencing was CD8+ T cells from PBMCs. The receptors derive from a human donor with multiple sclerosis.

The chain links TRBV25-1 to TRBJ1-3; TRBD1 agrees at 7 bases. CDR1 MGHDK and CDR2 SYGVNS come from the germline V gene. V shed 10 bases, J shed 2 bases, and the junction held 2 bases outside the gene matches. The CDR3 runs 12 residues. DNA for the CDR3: TGTGCCACTACAGGGGCTGGAAACACCATATATTTT. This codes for CATTGAGNTIYF. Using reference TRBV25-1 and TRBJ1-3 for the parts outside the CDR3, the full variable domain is EADIYQTPRYLVIGTGKKITLECSQTMGHDKMYWYQQDPGMELHLIHYSYGVNSTEKGDLSSESTVSRIRTEHFPLTLESARPSHTSQYLCATTGAGNTIYFGEGSWLTVV.

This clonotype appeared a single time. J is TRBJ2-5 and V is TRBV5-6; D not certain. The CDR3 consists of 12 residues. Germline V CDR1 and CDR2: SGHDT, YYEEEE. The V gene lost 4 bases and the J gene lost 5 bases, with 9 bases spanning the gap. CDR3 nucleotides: TGTGCCAGCAGCCCGGACGGGGAGACCCAGTACTTC. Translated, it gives CASSPDGETQYF.

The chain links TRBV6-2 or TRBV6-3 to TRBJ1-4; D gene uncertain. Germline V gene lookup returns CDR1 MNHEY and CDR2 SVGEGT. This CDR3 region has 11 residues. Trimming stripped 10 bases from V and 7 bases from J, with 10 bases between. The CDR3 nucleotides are TGTGCCACCGAGACAAGTGAAAAACTGTTTTTT. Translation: CATETSEKLFF.

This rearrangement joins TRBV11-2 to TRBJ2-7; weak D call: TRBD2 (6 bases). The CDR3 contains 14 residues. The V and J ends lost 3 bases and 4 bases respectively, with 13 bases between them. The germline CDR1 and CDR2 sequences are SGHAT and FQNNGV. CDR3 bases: TGTGCCAGCAGCTTTTCGGGGGTGAAATACGAGCAGTACTTC. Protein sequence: CASSFSGVKYEQYF.

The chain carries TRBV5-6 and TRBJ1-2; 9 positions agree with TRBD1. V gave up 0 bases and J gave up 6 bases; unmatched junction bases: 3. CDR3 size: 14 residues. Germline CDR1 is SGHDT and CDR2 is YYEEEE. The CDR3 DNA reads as TGTGCCAGCAGCTTGGGGTGGACAGGGGATGGCTACACCTTC. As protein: CASSLGWTGDGYTF.

In DNA form, the CDR3 reads TGTGCCAGCAGTTCGGACAGGGAGGGCTACACTGAAGCTTTCTTT. Its translation is CASSSDREGYTEAFF. The V call is TRBV6-2 or TRBV6-3, the J call TRBJ1-1; the match to TRBD1 covers 8 bases. Germline assignment: CDR1 MNHEY and CDR2 SVGEGT. This CDR3 is built from 15 residues. With 4 bases clipped from V and 3 bases from J, the junction kept 7 bases outside the gene matches.

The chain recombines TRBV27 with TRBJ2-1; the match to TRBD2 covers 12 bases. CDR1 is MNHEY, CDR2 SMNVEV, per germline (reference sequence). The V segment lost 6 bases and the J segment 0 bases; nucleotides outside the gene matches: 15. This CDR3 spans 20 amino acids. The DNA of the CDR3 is TGTGCCAGCAGGCGCGTTTCTAGCGGGAGGGGGATTAGCTCCTACAATGAGCAGTTCTTC. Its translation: CASRRVSSGRGISSYNEQFF.